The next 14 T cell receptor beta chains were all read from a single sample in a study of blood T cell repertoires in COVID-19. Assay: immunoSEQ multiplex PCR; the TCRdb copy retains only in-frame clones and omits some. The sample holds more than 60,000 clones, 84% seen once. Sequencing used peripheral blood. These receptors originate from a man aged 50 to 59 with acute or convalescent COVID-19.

CDR3 protein: CASSQDQYEQYF. The CDR3 DNA is TGTGCCAGCAGCCAAGATCAATACGAGCAGTACTTC. V gene TRBV3-1 (or the pseudogene TRBV3-2) combines with J gene TRBJ2-7; D call uncertain. Germline values: CDR1 LGHDT, CDR2 YNNKEL (reference sequence). This CDR3 has 12 amino acids. Deletions cut 0 bases from V and 4 bases from J, with 4 bases between.

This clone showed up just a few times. The CDR3 is CASSEAGANQETQYF. CDR3 in DNA: TGCGCCAGCAGTGAGGCGGGGGCCAACCAAGAGACCCAGTACTTC. V usage is TRBV10-1 and J usage is TRBJ2-5; D is perhaps TRBD2 (7 bases). The germline V gene has CDR1 WNHNN and CDR2 SYGVQD (reference sequence). V was trimmed by 2 bases and J by 0 bases, leaving 10 bases between them. The CDR3 spans 15 residues.

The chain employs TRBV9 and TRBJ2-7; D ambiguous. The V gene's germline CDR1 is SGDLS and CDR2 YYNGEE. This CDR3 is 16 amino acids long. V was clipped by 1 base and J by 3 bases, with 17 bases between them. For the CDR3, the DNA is TGTGCCAGCAGCGTAATCTACGAGATCACTTACTACGAGCAGTACTTC. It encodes CASSVIYEITYYEQYF.

CDR3 sequence (DNA): TGTGCCAGCAGACTGGGGAGTACAAATCAGCCCCAGCATTTT. This gives the protein CASRLGSTNQPQHF. The chain has TRBV7-8 and TRBJ1-5, with unresolved D. This CDR3 has 14 amino acids. The V gene's germline CDR1 is SGHVS and CDR2 FQNEAQ. V lost 6 bases and J 4 bases, leaving 13 bases between the germline ends.

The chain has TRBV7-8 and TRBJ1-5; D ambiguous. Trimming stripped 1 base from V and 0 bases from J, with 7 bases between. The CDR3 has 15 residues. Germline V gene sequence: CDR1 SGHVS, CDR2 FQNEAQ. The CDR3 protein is CASSLGGFSNQPQHF. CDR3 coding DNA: TGTGCCAGCAGCTTAGGAGGGTTTAGCAATCAGCCCCAGCATTTT. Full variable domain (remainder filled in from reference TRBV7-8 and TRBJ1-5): GAGVSQSPRYKVAKRGQDVALRCDPISGHVSLFWYQQALGQGPEFLTYFQNEAQLDKSGLPSDRFFAERPEGSVSTLKIQRTQQEDSAVYLCASSLGGFSNQPQHFGDGTRLSIL.

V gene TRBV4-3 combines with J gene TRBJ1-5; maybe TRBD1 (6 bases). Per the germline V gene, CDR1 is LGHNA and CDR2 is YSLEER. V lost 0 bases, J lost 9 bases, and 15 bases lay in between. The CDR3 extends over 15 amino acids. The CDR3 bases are TGCGCCAGCAGCCAAGACAAGTCGGGGACACTGCCCCAGCATTTT. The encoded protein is CASSQDKSGTLPQHF.

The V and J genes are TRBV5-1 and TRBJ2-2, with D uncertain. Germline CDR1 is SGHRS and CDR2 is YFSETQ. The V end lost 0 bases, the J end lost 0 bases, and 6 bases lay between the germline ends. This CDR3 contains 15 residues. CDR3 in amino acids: CASSLDSTNTGELFF. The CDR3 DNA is TGCGCCAGCAGCTTGGACAGTACGAACACCGGGGAGCTGTTTTTT.

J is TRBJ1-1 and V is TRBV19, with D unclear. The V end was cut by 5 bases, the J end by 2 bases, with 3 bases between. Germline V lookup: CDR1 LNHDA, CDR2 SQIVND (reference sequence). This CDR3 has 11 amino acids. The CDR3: CASSLNTEAFF. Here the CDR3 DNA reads TGTGCCAGTAGTCTAAACACTGAAGCTTTCTTT.

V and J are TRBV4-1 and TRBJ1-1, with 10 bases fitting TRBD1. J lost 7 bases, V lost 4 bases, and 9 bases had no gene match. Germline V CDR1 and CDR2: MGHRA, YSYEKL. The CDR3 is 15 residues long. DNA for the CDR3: TGCGCCAGCAGCCCAGTGACAGGGGGCCGAATTGAAGCTTTCTTT. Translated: CASSPVTGGRIEAFF.

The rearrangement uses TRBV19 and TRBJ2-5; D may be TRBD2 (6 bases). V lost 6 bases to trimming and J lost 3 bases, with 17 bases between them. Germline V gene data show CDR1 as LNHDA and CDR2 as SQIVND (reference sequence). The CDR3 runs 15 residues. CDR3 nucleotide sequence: TGTGCCAGTAGAGGACTTAGCGGAAATGAAGAGACCCAGTACTTC. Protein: CASRGLSGNEETQYF.

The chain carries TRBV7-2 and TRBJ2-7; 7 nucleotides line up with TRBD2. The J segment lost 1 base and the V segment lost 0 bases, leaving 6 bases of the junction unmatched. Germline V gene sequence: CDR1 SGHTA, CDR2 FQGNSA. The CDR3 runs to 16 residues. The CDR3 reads CASSLASRGSSYEQYF. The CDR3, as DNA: TGTGCCAGCAGCTTAGCAAGCCGCGGGAGTTCCTACGAGCAGTACTTC.

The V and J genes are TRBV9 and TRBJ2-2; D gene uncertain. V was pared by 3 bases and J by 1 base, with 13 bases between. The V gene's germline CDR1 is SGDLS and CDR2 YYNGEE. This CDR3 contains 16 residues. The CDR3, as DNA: TGTGCCAGCAGCGCCAGGAATAGAAGGAACACCGGGGAGCTGTTTTTT. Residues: CASSARNRRNTGELFF. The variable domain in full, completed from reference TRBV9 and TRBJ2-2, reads DSGVTQTPKHLITATGQRVTLRCSPRSGDLSVYWYQQSLDQGLQFLIQYYNGEERAKGNILERFSAQQFPDLHSELNLSSLELGDSALYFCASSARNRRNTGELFFGEGSRLTVL.

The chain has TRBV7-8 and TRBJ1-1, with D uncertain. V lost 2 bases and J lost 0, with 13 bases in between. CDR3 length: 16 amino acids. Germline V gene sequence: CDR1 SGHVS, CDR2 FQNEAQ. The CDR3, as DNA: TGTGCCAGCAGCTTACTTGGCGGCTTCATGAACACTGAAGCTTTCTTT. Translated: CASSLLGGFMNTEAFF. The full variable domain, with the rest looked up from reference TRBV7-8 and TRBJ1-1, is GAGVSQSPRYKVAKRGQDVALRCDPISGHVSLFWYQQALGQGPEFLTYFQNEAQLDKSGLPSDRFFAERPEGSVSTLKIQRTQQEDSAVYLCASSLLGGFMNTEAFFGQGTRLTVV.

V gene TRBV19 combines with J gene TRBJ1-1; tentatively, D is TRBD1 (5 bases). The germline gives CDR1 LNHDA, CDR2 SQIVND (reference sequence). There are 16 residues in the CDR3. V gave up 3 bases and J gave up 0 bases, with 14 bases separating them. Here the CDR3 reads CASSIGTWGMNTEAFF. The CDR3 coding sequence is TGTGCCAGTAGTATTGGAACATGGGGCATGAACACTGAAGCTTTCTTT.